What follows is one TCR beta chain and its context. This CDR3 comprises 15 residues. Per the germline V gene, CDR1 is SGHDN and CDR2 is FVKESK. V gave up 4 bases and J gave up 4 bases; unmatched junction bases: 4. Sequencing was performed with immunoSEQ multiplex PCR; in TCRdb, only in-frame clones are kept and a portion is missing. Of 950,000 to 1,300,000 clones listed, about 75% are singletons. The data were taken from a study of shared clonotypes between healthy human individuals. Study-level information: Per donor, three plates held CD4 naive cells, three held CD4 memory, two held CD8 naive and one held CD8 memory.

The chain links TRBV14 to TRBJ2-3; 11 bases align to TRBD2. The TCR originated in a man aged 18 to 29 in good health. The sequenced sample was memory CD4+ T cells sorted from blood. Subset indicated: CD45RA-negative fraction. CDR3 nucleotide sequence: TGTGCCAGCAGCCTAGCGGGGGGGATGGCAGATACGCAGTATTTT. As protein: CASSLAGGMADTQYF.